This T cell receptor (beta chain) was obtained from a study of T cell responses to AZD1222 COVID-19 vaccine (dated by TCRdb to the early 2020s). Broadly, across the study: AZD1222 recipients with second doses at about 4 weeks or about 12 weeks were pooled, because spike-specific TCR depth and breadth did not differ between schedules. TCR sequencing covered over 230 trial participants: 200 to 220 given two doses of AZD1222 and about 26 given two doses of MenACWY control vaccine. Trial participants were enrolled by age into 18-55, 56-69 and 70-plus year subgroups, with about 150, 27 and 61 TCR-sequenced participants respectively. The full study reports these points: Conclusions about previously exposed vaccinees are limited, since just 5 to 7 AZD1222 recipients were seropositive for SARS-CoV-2 at baseline. Because no day 14 peak-response samples were available, repertoires were characterized only after the peak T cell response. Most participants were white British and females outnumbered males, and the authors suggested that clonal diversity may have been underestimated. The 56-69-year group was small, and its depth increase did not reach significance, likely because of low power. The vaccine-associated CD4 TCRs covered the entire spike protein, and the dominant responses fell in regions 160-218 and 743-854. After two AZD1222 doses, both the breadth and the depth of spike-specific TCRs were significantly higher than at day 0 and than in MenACWY recipients. Nearly half of unique spike-specific TCRs reportedly recognized epitopes outside regions mutated in the B.1.351 and B.1.1.7 variants.

Including cysteine and phenylalanine, the CDR3 has 17 amino acids. Only the CDR3 part of the read is kept: 51 bases, read in frame from the first base. CDR1 and CDR2, looked up from the germline V gene, are SGHRS and YFSETQ. The trim is 2 bases for V and 2 bases for J, with a gap of 14 bases between the germline ends. The time point label for this specimen denotes: baseline before first vaccination. The vaccinee samples were drawn from two UK trials, COV001 and COV002, one of which was a single-blind randomized controlled phase 2/3 trial testing AZD1222 (ChAdOx1 nCoV-19) in healthy adults. For TCRbeta chain sequencing, PBMC samples were collected from trial participants at day 0 and at day 28 after the second dose. Turning to this clone: Its antigen is still unknown. Base qualities were left out, and no much larger clone turns up one base away.

The CDR3 regions of human TCRbeta chains were analyzed by immunosequencing. The original methods were these. Repertoire TCRs were matched against a reference library of SARS-CoV-2-specific TCRs generated with the MIRA antigen-specificity platform. Breadth meant the fraction of unique TCRs that were SARS-CoV-2-associated, whereas depth meant the fraction of total T cells that were SARS-CoV-2-associated. Using the MIRA data, every spike-specific TCR was mapped to the spike region that the TCR reacted to and assigned to either a CD4 or a CD8 class. Log10-transformed breadth and depth values were compared by one-way ANOVA with Sidak's multiple comparisons tests. TCRdb carries this immuneACCESS record with in-frame sequences only. Its versions omit some clonotypes, under half of them owing to an unresolved V gene in the studies checked, with the rest unexplained. That table is the source of V, J and clone size, and D and trimming were worked out from the DNA. Recorded for this sample are tens of thousands of clones; 85% to 90% of them occurred a single time. The ten most abundant clones make up about 9.4% of the sample.

The sequence is built from TRBV5-1 and TRBJ2-6; TRBD2 could be the D gene, as 7 bases match. The sequence derives from an adult in good health. This specimen consisted of peripheral blood, obtained on day 0 of AZD1222 vaccination. The sequence in DNA is TGCGCCAGCAGCTTAGGGGGGGCCGAACCTGGGGCCAACGTCCTGACTTTC. This encodes CASSLGGAEPGANVLTF. The full variable domain, completed from the reference TRBV5-1 and TRBJ2-6 proteins outside the CDR3, reads KAGVTQTPRYLIKTRGQQVTLSCSPISGHRSVSWYQQTPGQGLQFLFEYFSETQRNKGNFPGRFSGRQFSNSRSEMNVSTLELGDSALYLCASSLGGAEPGANVLTFGAGSRLTVL.